The present entry profiles one T cell receptor (beta chain) with its context. Assay used: immunoSEQ multiplex PCR; TCRdb lists only in-frame clones, some missing. This sample has under 50,000 clones; 80% to 95% occur once, and the top ten carry roughly 3.7%. The germline V gene encodes CDR1 MNHNY and CDR2 SVGAGI (reference sequence). The CDR3 has 14 residues. V lost 7 bases to trimming and J lost 3 bases, with 16 bases between them. The entry originates in a study of T cell changes during pregnancy in multiple sclerosis. This sequence was found in a female donor with multiple sclerosis, enrolled in a pregnancy study. The material sequenced was CD8+ T cells from peripheral blood mononuclear cells, taken after pregnancy. V gene TRBV6-6 combines with J gene TRBJ2-7; D might be TRBD1 (5 bases). In DNA, the CDR3 is TGTGCCAGCACCTCCTTAACAGGTAGCTACGAGCAGTACTTC. Protein sequence: CASTSLTGSYEQYF.